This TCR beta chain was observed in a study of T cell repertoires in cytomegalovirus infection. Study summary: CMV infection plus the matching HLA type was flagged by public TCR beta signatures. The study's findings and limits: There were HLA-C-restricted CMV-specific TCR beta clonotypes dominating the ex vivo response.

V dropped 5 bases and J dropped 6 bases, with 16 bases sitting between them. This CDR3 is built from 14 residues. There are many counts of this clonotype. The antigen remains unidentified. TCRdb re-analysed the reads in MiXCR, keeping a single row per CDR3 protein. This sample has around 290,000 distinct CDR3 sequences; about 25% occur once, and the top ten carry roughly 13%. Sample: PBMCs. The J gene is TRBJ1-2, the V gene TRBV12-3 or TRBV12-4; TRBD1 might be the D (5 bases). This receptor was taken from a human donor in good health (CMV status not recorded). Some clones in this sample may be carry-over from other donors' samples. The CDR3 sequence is CASSLGGPGDGYTF. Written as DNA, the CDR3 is TGTGCCAGCAGTCTCGGGGGTCCGGGAGATGGCTACACCTTC.